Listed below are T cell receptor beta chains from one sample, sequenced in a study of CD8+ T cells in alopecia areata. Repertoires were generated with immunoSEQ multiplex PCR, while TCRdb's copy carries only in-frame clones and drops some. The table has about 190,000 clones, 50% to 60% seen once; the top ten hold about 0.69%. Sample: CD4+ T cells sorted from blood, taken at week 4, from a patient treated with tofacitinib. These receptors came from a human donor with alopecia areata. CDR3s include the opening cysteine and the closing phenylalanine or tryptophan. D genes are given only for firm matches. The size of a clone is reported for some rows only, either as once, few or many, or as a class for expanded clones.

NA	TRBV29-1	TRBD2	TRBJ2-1	CSVTRAGAYNEQFF	TGCAGCGTTACCCGGGCGGGAGCCTACAATGAGCAGTTCTTC
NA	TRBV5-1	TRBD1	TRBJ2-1	CASSLASGTGAYNEQFF	TGCGCCAGCAGCTTGGCGTCAGGGACAGGGGCCTACAATGAGCAGTTCTTC
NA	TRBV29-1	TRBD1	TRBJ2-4	CSATGLTGSKRINIQYF	TGCAGCGCCACCGGACTGACAGGGTCTAAGCGGATAAACATTCAGTACTTC
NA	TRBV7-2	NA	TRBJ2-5	CASSLHGEQETQYF	TGTGCCAGCAGCTTACACGGTGAGCAAGAGACCCAGTACTTC
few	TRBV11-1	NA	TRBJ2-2	CASSRDNGSGELFF	TGTGCCAGCAGTCGGGACAACGGGAGCGGGGAGCTGTTTTTT
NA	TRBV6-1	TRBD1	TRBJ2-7	CASKGQGAGEQYF	TGTGCCAGCAAGGGCCAGGGGGCCGGGGAGCAGTACTTC
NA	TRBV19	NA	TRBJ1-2	CASRNAAGLYGYTF	TGTGCCAGCCGAAACGCCGCAGGACTCTATGGCTACACCTTC
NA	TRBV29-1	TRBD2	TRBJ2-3	CSVAHIRTSGTDTQYF	TGCAGCGTTGCCCACATTCGGACTAGCGGCACAGATACGCAGTATTTT
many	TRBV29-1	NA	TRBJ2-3	CSVDGSTNAQYF	TGCAGCGTAGACGGTAGCACGAATGCGCAGTATTTT
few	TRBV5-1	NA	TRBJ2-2	CASSPDRITGELFF	TGCGCCAGCAGCCCGGACAGAATCACCGGGGAGCTGTTTTTT
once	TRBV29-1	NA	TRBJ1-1	CSGTFTVSNTEAFF	TGCAGTGGAACCTTCACGGTCTCGAACACTGAAGCTTTCTTT
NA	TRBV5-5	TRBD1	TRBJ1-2	CASSLVGTGDFGYTF	TGTGCCAGCAGCTTGGTTGGGACAGGGGACTTCGGCTACACCTTC
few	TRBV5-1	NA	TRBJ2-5	CASSLGGGVQETQYF	TGCGCCAGCAGCTTGGGTGGGGGAGTCCAAGAGACCCAGTACTTC
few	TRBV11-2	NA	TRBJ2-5	CASSLVRGAGQETQYF	TGTGCCAGCAGCTTAGTACGGGGCGCCGGGCAAGAGACCCAGTACTTC
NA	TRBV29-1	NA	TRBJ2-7	CSVGTAGYEQYF	TGCAGCGTCGGGACAGCGGGCTACGAGCAGTACTTC
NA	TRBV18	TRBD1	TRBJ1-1	CASSPTGTGANTEAFF	TGTGCCAGCTCACCTACCGGGACAGGGGCGAACACTGAAGCTTTCTTT
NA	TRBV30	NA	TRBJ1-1	CAWTLNTEAFF	TGTGCCTGGACCCTGAACACTGAAGCTTTCTTT
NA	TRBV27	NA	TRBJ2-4	CASSLNGGKPYF	TGTGCCAGCAGTCTTAACGGAGGAAAGCCGTACTTC
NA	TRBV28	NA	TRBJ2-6	CASSSLGRSSGANVLTF	TGTGCCAGCAGTTCCCTGGGCAGAAGCTCTGGGGCCAACGTCCTGACTTTC
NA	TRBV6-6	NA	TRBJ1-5	CASSVGGPNQPQHF	TGTGCCAGCAGTGTCGGGGGGCCAAATCAGCCCCAGCATTTT